The next 26 T cell receptor beta chains were all read from a single sample in a study of somatic mutations in cytotoxic T cells in rheumatoid arthritis. The data were produced by immunoSEQ multiplex PCR, yet TCRdb's version contains in-frame clones alone and is incomplete. The data show around 19,000 clones, about four fifths seen once. Sequencing was carried out using CD8+ T cells sorted from blood. All receptors derive from an adult with rheumatoid arthritis.

This chain joins TRBV14 and TRBJ2-7, with unresolved D. The CDR3 is 12 residues long. V was pared by 1 base and J by 6 bases, with 7 bases between. Germline V CDR1 and CDR2: SGHDN, FVKESK. Here the CDR3 reads CASSQVKTEQYF. The CDR3 DNA follows: TGTGCCAGCAGCCAAGTGAAGACCGAGCAGTACTTC.

The V gene is TRBV6-5, the J gene TRBJ1-5; D uncertain. V was trimmed by 6 bases and J by 5 bases, leaving 17 bases between them. Germline loops: CDR1 MNHEY, CDR2 SVGAGI. The CDR3 length is 15 residues. The CDR3 spells CASSPRPPFHQPQHF. CDR3 DNA sequence: TGTGCCAGCAGCCCACGGCCCCCTTTTCATCAGCCCCAGCATTTT.

The chain carries TRBV13 and TRBJ2-2, with 7 bases identical to TRBD2. V was clipped by 5 bases and J by 5 bases; unmatched bases: 8. Germline assignment: CDR1 PRHDT and CDR2 FYEKMQ (reference sequence). The CDR3 length is 15 residues. CDR3 in DNA: TGTGCCAGCAGCATCGGACTAGTTCCTACCGGGGAGCTGTTTTTT. Translated: CASSIGLVPTGELFF. Together with reference TRBV13 and TRBJ2-2, the CDR3 gives the full variable domain: AAGVIQSPRHLIKEKRETATLKCYPIPRHDTVYWYQQGPGQDPQFLISFYEKMQSDKGSIPDRFSAQQFSDYHSELNMSSLELGDSALYFCASSIGLVPTGELFFGEGSRLTVL.

This chain joins TRBV7-2 and TRBJ1-2; no clear D. The CDR3 spans 11 residues. The V and J ends lost 1 base and 7 bases respectively, with 4 bases between them. The germline V gene encodes CDR1 SGHTA and CDR2 FQGNSA. CDR3 sequence: CASSLGGGYTF. The CDR3 region has the DNA TGTGCCAGCAGCTTAGGTGGTGGCTACACCTTC.

The chain has TRBV5-6 and TRBJ2-7; the D gene is possibly TRBD2 (6 bases). The CDR3 has 13 amino acids. The germline V gene has CDR1 SGHDT and CDR2 YYEEEE. Trimming took off 0 bases at V and 6 bases at J, with 10 bases between the two ends. CDR3 nucleotides: TGTGCCAGCAGCTTGGCCGGAGGGATCGAGCAGTACTTC. The encoded protein is CASSLAGGIEQYF. The full variable domain, in which reference TRBV5-6 and TRBJ2-7 provide the parts outside the CDR3, is DAGVTQSPTHLIKTRGQQVTLRCSPKSGHDTVSWYQQALGQGPQFIFQYYEEEERQRGNFPDRFSGHQFPNYSSELNVNALLLGDSALYLCASSLAGGIEQYFGPGTRLTVT.

The chain couples TRBV19 to TRBJ1-6; no reliable D call. Germline CDR1 reads LNHDA; CDR2 reads SQIVND (reference sequence). This CDR3 has 13 amino acids. Trimming removed 5 bases from V and 6 bases from J, with 8 bases in between. The CDR3 loop is CASSRSPNSPLHF. CDR3 in DNA: TGTGCCAGTAGTCGGTCTCCTAATTCACCCCTCCACTTT.

The V and J genes are TRBV5-1 and TRBJ1-4; D is possibly TRBD1 (6 bases). Germline V gene lookup returns CDR1 SGHRS and CDR2 YFSETQ. V lost 0 bases, J lost 7 bases, and 10 bases lay in between. The CDR3 runs to 14 residues. CDR3 coding DNA: TGCGCCAGCAGCTTGGCAGGGGACCCTGAAAAACTGTTTTTT. Amino acid sequence: CASSLAGDPEKLFF.

In this sample, this clone turned up once. The chain recombines TRBV4-1 with TRBJ2-1, with 7 bases matching TRBD1. This CDR3 spans 14 amino acids. Trimming took 0 bases from V and 7 from J; bases not matched to a gene: 3. Germline loops: CDR1 MGHRA, CDR2 YSYEKL. The CDR3 DNA is TGCGCCAGCAGCCAAGAGACAGGGAAGAATGAGCAGTTCTTC. Amino acid sequence: CASSQETGKNEQFF.

Only a few counts were recorded for this clone. J is TRBJ2-7 and V is TRBV9; TRBD1 matches 11 bases. CDR1 is SGDLS, CDR2 YYNGEE, per germline. With 4 bases clipped from V and 4 bases from J, the junction kept 7 bases outside the gene matches. This CDR3 region has 15 residues. CDR3 loop: CASSKQGQGVYEQYF. DNA for the CDR3: TGTGCCAGCAGCAAGCAGGGACAGGGGGTATACGAGCAGTACTTC. The complete variable domain, with remaining parts taken from reference TRBV9 and TRBJ2-7, reads DSGVTQTPKHLITATGQRVTLRCSPRSGDLSVYWYQQSLDQGLQFLIQYYNGEERAKGNILERFSAQQFPDLHSELNLSSLELGDSALYFCASSKQGQGVYEQYFGPGTRLTVT.

The chain uses TRBV6-4 and TRBJ2-3; D might be TRBD1 or TRBD2, each matching 5 bases. Germline lookup yields CDR1 MRHNA and CDR2 SNTAGT. The CDR3 sequence is 13 residues long. V shed 4 bases and J shed 0 bases, with 5 bases lying between them. The CDR3 bases are TGTGCCAGCAGTGGGGACAGCACAGATACGCAGTATTTT. It specifies CASSGDSTDTQYF.

The chain is built from TRBV5-1 and TRBJ1-3; D is undetermined. CDR3 length: 14 residues. Between the trimmed V and J ends, which lost 0 bases and 0 bases, there was a span of 4 bases. Germline V gene data show CDR1 as SGHRS and CDR2 as YFSETQ. In DNA, the CDR3 is TGCGCCAGCAGCTTGGGGGCCTCTGGAAACACCATATATTTT. Its translation: CASSLGASGNTIYF.

The rearrangement joins TRBV29-1 to TRBJ1-1, with 9 bases fitting TRBD1. Per the germline V gene, CDR1 is SQVTM and CDR2 is ANQGSEA. V lost 7 bases to trimming and J lost 5 bases; unmatched junction nucleotides: 5. CDR3 length equals 12 residues. The CDR3 loop reads CSGRTGETEAFF. CDR3 DNA: TGCAGCGGGAGGACAGGGGAAACTGAAGCTTTCTTT.

V gene TRBV4-1 combines with J gene TRBJ2-7, with 11 nucleotides matching TRBD2. Germline V gene sequence: CDR1 MGHRA, CDR2 YSYEKL. Trimming cost V 0 bases and J 6 bases; bases outside gene matches: 13. The CDR3 spans 18 residues. The CDR3 sequence: CASSQDNRRLAGWSEQYF. As DNA, the CDR3 is TGCGCCAGCAGCCAAGATAATAGGAGACTAGCGGGGTGGAGCGAGCAGTACTTC.

The chain combines TRBV4-1 with TRBJ1-2, with D hard to call. In germline, CDR1 is MGHRA, CDR2 YSYEKL. V dropped 1 base and J dropped 1 base, with 10 bases sitting between them. The length of the CDR3 is 15 residues. The CDR3 spells CASSQGLDFNYGYTF. The DNA of the CDR3 is TGCGCCAGCAGCCAAGGACTCGACTTTAACTATGGCTACACCTTC.

V and J are TRBV6-4 and TRBJ1-2, with a tentative D call TRBD1 (5 bases). Between the trimmed V and J ends, which lost 4 bases and 7 bases, there was a span of 7 bases. Germline CDR1 reads MRHNA; CDR2 reads SNTAGT. This CDR3 spans 11 amino acids. CDR3 protein: CASSGGGGYTF. CDR3 nucleotides: TGTGCCAGCAGTGGGGGGGGTGGCTACACCTTC.

The chain recombines TRBV19 with TRBJ1-6; a possible D gene is TRBD1 (6 bases). The length of the CDR3 is 17 residues. V gave up 7 bases and J gave up 0 bases, with 16 bases separating them. CDR1 is LNHDA, CDR2 SQIVND, per germline (reference sequence). Here the CDR3 DNA reads TGTGCCAGTACCCACTCCGGGGGCCTCTCCTATAATTCACCCCTCCACTTT. This sequence encodes CASTHSGGLSYNSPLHF.

V is TRBV6-6 and J is TRBJ1-4; D ambiguous. The CDR3 consists of 15 residues. V lost 2 bases and J 1 base, leaving 8 bases between the germline ends. Germline V CDR1 and CDR2: MNHNY, SVGAGI (reference sequence). CDR3 protein: CASSYDVLTNEKLFF. The DNA for the CDR3 is TGTGCCAGCAGTTACGATGTCCTAACTAATGAAAAACTGTTTTTT.

V usage is TRBV2 and J usage is TRBJ1-6, with D tentatively TRBD1 (6 bases). Germline assignment: CDR1 SNHLY and CDR2 FYNNEI. The CDR3 is 15 residues long. Deletions cut 3 bases from V and 11 bases from J, with 17 bases between. CDR3 amino acids: CASSDAGAPKTPLHF. As DNA, the CDR3 is TGTGCCAGCAGTGACGCGGGGGCCCCGAAAACACCCCTCCACTTT. Variable domain in full (rest from reference TRBV2 and TRBJ1-6): EPEVTQTPSHQVTQMGQEVILRCVPISNHLYFYWYRQILGQKVEFLVSFYNNEISEKSEIFDDQFSVERPDGSNFTLKIRSTKLEDSAMYFCASSDAGAPKTPLHFGNGTRLTVT.

The rearrangement links TRBV6-5 to TRBJ1-5, with D perhaps matching TRBD1 (5 bases). Trimming stripped 8 bases from V and 4 bases from J, with 18 bases between. The CDR3 spans 15 residues. The germline gives CDR1 MNHEY, CDR2 SVGAGI. The CDR3 loop is CASAPWGEKNQPQHF. The CDR3 nucleotides read TGTGCCAGCGCGCCATGGGGGGAAAAAAATCAGCCCCAGCATTTT.

The chain combines TRBV19 with TRBJ1-5; 8 bases line up with TRBD1. The CDR3 totals 14 residues. Per the germline V gene, CDR1 is LNHDA and CDR2 is SQIVND (reference sequence). V lost 5 bases, J lost 6 bases, and 6 bases stayed unmatched. CDR3 in amino acids: CASSAGQGAQPQHF. The CDR3 bases are TGTGCCAGTAGTGCGGGTCAGGGGGCTCAGCCCCAGCATTTT.

This chain uses TRBV27 with TRBJ2-5, with 8 bases that match TRBD2. In germline, CDR1 is MNHEY, CDR2 SMNVEV (reference sequence). The CDR3 length is 13 residues. Trimming removed 8 bases from V and 0 bases from J; junction bases left unmatched: 2. CDR3 nucleotides: TGTGCCAGCGCGGGGGGAAACCAAGAGACCCAGTACTTC. Translated: CASAGGNQETQYF.

The chain carries TRBV19 and TRBJ1-1, with a possible D match to TRBD1 (5 bases). Trimming took off 9 bases at V and 5 bases at J, with 10 bases between the two ends. CDR1 is LNHDA, CDR2 SQIVND, per germline (reference sequence). This CDR3 region has 11 residues. This CDR3 is CASGGMTEAFF. DNA of the CDR3: TGTGCCAGCGGGGGAATGACTGAAGCTTTCTTT.

The chain uses TRBV14 and TRBJ2-7, with 10 bases fitting TRBD1. CDR3 length: 14 residues. Germline V CDR1 and CDR2: SGHDN, FVKESK. V lost 6 bases and J lost 1; bases outside the gene matches: 3. CDR3 loop: CASSRTGGSYEQYF. The CDR3 nucleotides read TGTGCCAGCAGTCGGACAGGGGGATCCTACGAGCAGTACTTC.

The chain has TRBV4-2 and TRBJ2-7; the D gene is possibly TRBD1 (5 bases). Germline V gene sequence: CDR1 LGHNA, CDR2 YNFKEQ. Deletions cut 3 bases from V and 6 bases from J, with 9 bases between. The CDR3 spans 12 residues. The CDR3 is CASSQPQGEQYF. Here the CDR3 DNA reads TGTGCCAGCAGCCAGCCCCAGGGCGAGCAGTACTTC.

This chain joins TRBV15 and TRBJ1-2, with D uncertain. Looked up from germline, CDR1 is LNHNV and CDR2 is YYDKDF (reference sequence). The CDR3 is 13 residues long. V lost 0 bases and J 2 bases, leaving 4 bases between the germline ends. CDR3 DNA: TGTGCCACCAGCAGAGATAGGAACTATGGCTACACCTTC. It translates to CATSRDRNYGYTF.

The rearrangement uses TRBV7-9 and TRBJ2-7; tentative D call: TRBD2 (5 bases). Germline V CDR1 and CDR2: SEHNR, FQNEAQ (reference sequence). The V end was cut by 1 base, the J end by 7 bases, with 17 bases between. This CDR3 spans 15 amino acids. CDR3 sequence reads: CASSLEAVTAREQYF. Written as DNA, the CDR3 is TGTGCCAGCAGCTTAGAAGCGGTTACAGCTCGGGAGCAGTACTTC.